Given below is one T cell receptor (beta chain) in context. Its specificity is unknown. Ahead of sequencing, the ViraFEST assay grew antigen-specific CD4+ T cells using viral peptide pools. At the end of around eleven days of culture, CD4+ T cells were isolated. The person's infection with SARS-CoV-2, confirmed by PCR, took place between March and December 2020. Sequenced by immunoSEQ multiplex PCR; TCRdb stores in-frame clones only, minus some. Of roughly 73,000 clones listed, 65% to 75% are singletons. This record belongs to a study of vaccination effects on CD4 cells after COVID-19. The clonotype originates from a human donor who had a prior SARS-CoV-2 infection. Sequencing used CD4+ T cells from PBMCs cultured with HIV peptides, obtained before COVID-19 vaccination. Subset meaning: HIV-1 Nef peptide pool negative control/reference culture.

CDR3 in DNA: TGTGCCAGCAGCCCTAGACCTCATAGCGGGAGCACAGATACGCAGTATTTT. Translation: CASSPRPHSGSTDTQYF. The genes are TRBV5-6 and TRBJ2-3; TRBD2 aligns across 7 bases. The J segment lost 0 bases and the V segment lost 4 bases, leaving 11 bases of the junction unmatched. Germline CDR1 SGHDT, CDR2 YYEEEE. The CDR3 totals 17 residues.